The entry below describes one T cell receptor beta chain. The antigen remains undetermined. This record comes from a study of beta chain features in type 1 diabetes. Whole-study findings and limits: In the patient group, naive, central memory and Treg TCRB repertoires seemed more alike than in the healthy donor group. A pattern of fewer insertions and more deletions at VDJ junctions was seen in type 1 diabetes patients.

There are 18 residues in the CDR3. The junction had 20 bases not matched to a gene; V was cut back by 7 bases and J by 4 bases. Germline CDR1 reads SGHVS; CDR2 reads FNYEAQ. Every bit of the isolated RNA underwent reverse transcription, so sequencing read expressed TCRB transcripts. TCRdb keeps only in-frame clones here, not all; method: immunoSEQ multiplex PCR. The sample has about 450,000 clones; more than 9.5% are singletons. The sample comprised naive CD4+ T cells from blood. The origin of this receptor is a woman aged 18-35 years in good health. The chain couples TRBV7-6 to TRBJ1-2, with 8 bases aligning to TRBD1. The DNA for the CDR3 is TGTGCCAGCACCAAACAATTGGGCCAGACAGGGGCGAGCTATGGCTACACCTTC. Its protein is CASTKQLGQTGASYGYTF.